The 10 T cell receptor beta chains presented below share a single source sample, sequenced in a study of blood T cell repertoires in COVID-19. This table comes from immunoSEQ multiplex PCR, and its TCRdb copy is limited to in-frame clones, with some not included. The sample carries approximately 350,000 clones, about four fifths recorded once. The sample taken for sequencing was PBMCs or T cells enriched from blood (not recorded which). The receptors originated from a woman between 50 and 59 years old who had recovered from COVID-19.

This rearrangement joins TRBV5-4 to TRBJ1-1, with D possibly TRBD1 on 6 matching bases. Germline CDR1 is SGHNT and CDR2 is YYREEE (reference sequence). V was trimmed by 0 bases and J by 3 bases, leaving 12 bases between them. This CDR3 has 15 amino acids. The CDR3 region has the DNA TGTGCCAGCAGCTTGGATCCAGGGGAGCACACTGAAGCTTTCTTT. This codes for CASSLDPGEHTEAFF.

A few counts support this clone. The J gene is TRBJ1-3, the V gene TRBV2; D remains ambiguous. Germline CDR1 reads SNHLY; CDR2 reads FYNNEI. Trimming cost V 11 bases and J 3 bases, with 20 bases left between them. The length of the CDR3 is 15 residues. The CDR3 sequence is CAQEGFMEVGNTIYF. The CDR3 DNA reads TGTGCCCAAGAGGGCTTTATGGAGGTTGGAAACACCATATATTTT.

The genes are TRBV20-1 and TRBJ1-1; D call uncertain. Looked up from germline, CDR1 is DFQATT and CDR2 is SNEGSKA (reference sequence). Trimming pared 3 bases from V and 4 bases from J, leaving 6 bases between. The CDR3 extends over 11 amino acids. The CDR3 nucleotides are TGCAGTGCTAGTGCCAGCACTGAAGCTTTCTTT. This translates into CSASASTEAFF.

The chain carries TRBV18 and TRBJ2-1; the match to TRBD2 covers 8 bases. V was clipped by 2 bases and J by 8 bases; unmatched bases: 14. The CDR3 is made up of 17 amino acids. The germline V gene encodes CDR1 KGHSH and CDR2 LQKENI. This CDR3 is CASSPGLALAKQYEQFF. CDR3 coding DNA: TGTGCCAGCTCACCAGGACTAGCCTTGGCCAAGCAATATGAGCAGTTCTTC.

The chain combines TRBV19 with TRBJ2-1; D may be TRBD1 (6 bases). Per the germline V gene, CDR1 is LNHDA and CDR2 is SQIVND (reference sequence). V was shortened by 5 bases and J by 10 bases, with 15 bases between the two germline ends. The CDR3 has 13 residues. This CDR3 is CASSLYRAGEQFF. Written as DNA, the CDR3 is TGTGCCAGTAGTTTGTACAGGGCAGGGGAGCAGTTCTTC.

The chain has TRBV7-9 and TRBJ1-2; perhaps TRBD1 as D (6 bases). Per germline, CDR1 SEHNR and CDR2 FQNEAQ (reference sequence). V lost 1 base to trimming and J lost 4 bases, with 13 bases between them. The CDR3 loop spans 15 amino acids. The CDR3 reads CASSLGGQMRYGYTF. CDR3 bases: TGTGCCAGCAGCTTAGGCGGACAGATGCGCTATGGCTACACCTTC.

V usage is TRBV27 and J usage is TRBJ2-7; 7 nucleotides align to TRBD2. Germline values: CDR1 MNHEY, CDR2 SMNVEV (reference sequence). The junction had 11 bases not matched to a gene; V was cut back by 6 bases and J by 3 bases. This CDR3 has 15 amino acids. CDR3 in amino acids: CASSLSLAAHYEQYF. The DNA of the CDR3 is TGTGCCAGCAGCCTCTCTCTAGCGGCCCACTACGAGCAGTACTTC.

This clone is a singleton in its sample. The CDR3 sequence is CASATGGSYNSPLHF. CDR3 DNA: TGTGCCAGTGCGACAGGGGGCTCCTATAATTCACCCCTCCACTTT. The chain combines TRBV19 with TRBJ1-6; 9 bases are a match to TRBD1. Germline lookup yields CDR1 LNHDA and CDR2 SQIVND (reference sequence). V gave up 8 bases and J gave up 0 bases; unmatched junction bases: 2. The CDR3 sequence is 15 residues long.

This clone was counted once. The chain is built from TRBV2 and TRBJ1-4; 11 nucleotides align to TRBD1. Germline V gene data show CDR1 as SNHLY and CDR2 as FYNNEI. V lost 5 bases, J lost 4 bases, and 6 bases stayed unmatched. This CDR3 has 16 residues. CDR3: CASSTDRGHYNEKLFF. The CDR3 DNA follows: TGTGCCAGCAGTACGGACAGGGGGCACTATAATGAAAAACTGTTTTTT.

This chain connects TRBV3-1 (or the pseudogene TRBV3-2) to TRBJ2-7; 7 bases map to TRBD1. The CDR3 loop spans 15 amino acids. Germline loops: CDR1 LGHDT, CDR2 YNNKEL (reference sequence). The junction had 13 bases not matched to a gene; V was cut back by 4 bases and J by 7 bases. DNA for the CDR3: TGTGCCAGCAGCCGAGAGACAGGGCATACTGGGGAGCAGTACTTC. It encodes CASSRETGHTGEQYF.